Below, 8 T cell receptor beta chains from the same sample are listed, as sequenced in a study of metastatic and nonmetastatic thyroid tumors. TCRdb recomputed clones from the PCR reads via MiXCR. The data contain over 15,000 clones, about 24% of them singletons. Every patient underwent thyroid surgery untreated. The specimen was tumor tissue. The receptors were gathered from a male donor with papillary thyroid cancer or a benign thyroid nodule (not recorded which). Some clones in this sample may be carry-over from other donors' samples.

The J gene is TRBJ2-1, the V gene TRBV13; D not certain. CDR1 is PRHDT and CDR2 is FYEKMQ in the germline V gene (reference sequence). V was clipped by 4 bases and J by 6 bases, with 28 bases between them. The CDR3 has 19 amino acids. In DNA, the CDR3 is TGTGCCAGCAGCTCAAAGTTGGTGGAAGCTAGGCTAGTGGGCAATGAGCAGTTCTTC. It is translated as CASSSKLVEARLVGNEQFF.

This clone appeared many times. The V call is TRBV28, the J call TRBJ1-6; D call uncertain. The V gene's germline CDR1 is MDHEN and CDR2 SYDVKM. The V gene lost 3 bases and the J gene lost 10 bases, with 10 bases spanning the gap. This CDR3 is built from 13 residues. Written as DNA, the CDR3 is TGTGCCAGCAGTTTTTCCCCTATGTCACCCCTCCACTTT. Its protein is CASSFSPMSPLHF.

This clone was detected many times. The genes are TRBV20-1 and TRBJ2-3; TRBD2 is a possible D gene (6 bases). The CDR3 runs to 14 residues. Between the trimmed V and J ends, which lost 1 base and 4 bases, there was a span of 12 bases. CDR1 and CDR2 (germline): DFQATT, SNEGSKA (reference sequence). The DNA for the CDR3 is TGCAGTGCTAGAGTGGCTAGCGTCCCAGATACGCAGTATTTT. This translates into CSARVASVPDTQYF.

A note on this clone: This may stem from a read error, because a much larger clone lies one nucleotide away. The chain is built from TRBV6-5 and TRBJ1-2; D possibly corresponds to TRBD1 (6 bases). Germline V CDR1 and CDR2: MNHEY, SVGAGI. The CDR3 has 14 amino acids. This CDR3 reads CASRYIGQNYGCTF. The CDR3 DNA reads TGTGCCAGCAGGTACATAGGACAGAACTATGGCTGCACCTTC.

V usage is TRBV19 and J usage is TRBJ2-7, with D tentatively TRBD2 (5 bases). This CDR3 region has 13 residues. V gave up 4 bases and J gave up 2 bases, with 9 bases separating them. The germline CDR1 and CDR2 sequences are LNHDA and SQIVND (reference sequence). This CDR3 reads CASSSTGTYEQYF. For the CDR3, the DNA is TGTGCCAGTAGTAGTACCGGGACCTACGAGCAGTACTTC.

This clone has a count of ten or more. V usage is TRBV2 and J usage is TRBJ2-2; 13 nucleotides align to TRBD2. This CDR3 region has 19 residues. Germline CDR1 and CDR2: SNHLY and FYNNEI. Trimming cost V 1 base and J 2 bases; bases outside gene matches: 7. CDR3 nucleotide sequence: TGTGCCAGCAGTGAAGTCAATAGACTAGCGGGAGGAAACACCGGGGAGCTGTTTTTT. It specifies CASSEVNRLAGGNTGELFF.

This clone rates as medium-sized (0.01 to 0.1%). This chain connects TRBV6-6 to TRBJ2-7; D is unresolved. Germline CDR1 MNHNY, CDR2 SVGAGI (reference sequence). The length of the CDR3 is 13 residues. The ends were cut back, 2 bases at V and 4 bases at J, with 9 bases in the middle. Here the CDR3 DNA reads TGTGCCAGCAGTTACGGTGTAGGGTACGAGCAGTACTTC. Its translation is CASSYGVGYEQYF.

The chain combines TRBV6-1 with TRBJ1-2, with a possible D match to TRBD1 (5 bases). CDR3 size: 14 residues. Germline V gives CDR1 MNHNS, CDR2 SASEGT. Trimming pared 2 bases from V and 7 bases from J, leaving 14 bases between. CDR3 in amino acids: CASSEQGSVGGYTF. The DNA of the CDR3 is TGTGCCAGCAGTGAACAGGGATCAGTGGGTGGCTACACCTTC.